This entry lists 29 T cell receptor beta chains sequenced from one sample in a study of molecular identifiers for immune sequencing clone quantification. From the PCR reads, TCRdb called clonotypes with MiXCR, one entry per CDR3 protein. The sample shows just under 65,000 distinct CDR3 sequences, over 15% of them seen only once. The material sequenced was naive CD8+ T cells from blood, with Jurkat cell RNA spiked in. Subset here: FACS-sorted CD8+CD4-CCR7+CD45RA+ naive T cells. All receptors come from a human donor in good health. Some libraries in this study had Jurkat cell RNA spiked in.

This clonotype was counted many times. V and J are TRBV27 and TRBJ1-2, with D uncertain. Germline V gives CDR1 MNHEY, CDR2 SMNVEV (reference sequence). The CDR3 has 13 amino acids. V was cut by 3 bases and J by 0 bases, with 5 bases left in between. The CDR3 DNA follows: TGTGCCAGCAGTTTGGGCACTAACTATGGCTACACCTTC. The encoded protein is CASSLGTNYGYTF.

This clonotype was seen at least ten times. V and J are TRBV7-9 and TRBJ1-4; no clear D gene. The CDR3 length is 14 residues. V was shortened by 2 bases and J by 5 bases, with 9 bases between the two germline ends. Germline V lookup: CDR1 SEHNR, CDR2 FQNEAQ (reference sequence). The DNA of the CDR3 is TGTGCCAGCAGCTTACCACCCCGGAATGAAAAACTGTTTTTT. Translated, it gives CASSLPPRNEKLFF.

To note about this clonotype: This sequence may be a read error, since a much larger clone differs from it by one base. The chain recombines TRBV10-3 with TRBJ2-1; unclear D gene. CDR1 is ENHRY, CDR2 SYGVKD, per germline. This CDR3 is 13 amino acids long. V shed 3 bases and J shed 6 bases, with 9 bases lying between them. Here the CDR3 reads CAISEPIFNEQFF. As DNA, the CDR3 is TGTGCCATCAGTGAACCCATTTTCAATGAGCAGTTCTTC.

On this clonotype: A read error is possible here, since a much larger clone lies one base away. The chain combines TRBV29-1 with TRBJ2-1; D is undetermined. Germline CDR1 reads SQVTM; CDR2 reads ANQGSEA. This CDR3 is built from 12 residues. Deletions cut 1 base from V and 12 bases from J, with 13 bases between. The CDR3 DNA is TGCAGCGTTGAAGGGAGATCGGATGGGCAGTTCTTC. This sequence encodes CSVEGRSDGQFF.

This clonotype was picked up a small number of times. It is likely a read error, because the conserved phenylalanine at the end of the CDR3 is missing. The limits of the CDR3 on the DNA are not certain, so only TCRdb's listed CDR3 is given. The gene calls are TRBV7-9 and TRBJ1-4. CDR1 is SEHNR and CDR2 is FQNEAQ in the germline V gene (reference sequence). With termini counted, the CDR3 has 12 amino acids. CDR3 loop: CASSSQTEGQFL.

Many counts were recorded for this clonotype. This chain uses TRBV2 with TRBJ2-7; D possibly matches TRBD1 or TRBD2 (6 bases each). The CDR3 consists of 15 residues. The germline gives CDR1 SNHLY, CDR2 FYNNEI. The germline V and J ends were trimmed by 3 bases and 2 bases, with 14 bases remaining between them. In DNA, the CDR3 is TGTGCCAGCAGTGAGTTGGGGGGCCGGGCCTACGAGCAGTACTTC. It is translated as CASSELGGRAYEQYF.

This clonotype was counted at least ten times. The rearrangement links TRBV11-2 to TRBJ2-1; no clear D gene. The CDR3 runs to 12 residues. Between the trimmed V and J ends, which lost 7 bases and 8 bases, there was a span of 12 bases. The germline V gene encodes CDR1 SGHAT and CDR2 FQNNGV. The CDR3 coding sequence is TGTGCCAGCACCTCCTTCCGGGATGAGCAGTTCTTC. As protein: CASTSFRDEQFF.

There are many counts of this clonotype. The chain is built from TRBV18 and TRBJ2-3, with 8 nucleotides matching TRBD1. J was trimmed by 0 bases and V by 6 bases; bases with no gene match: 2. The germline V gene has CDR1 KGHSH and CDR2 LQKENI. This CDR3 has 14 amino acids. The CDR3 region is CASSWTGSTDTQYF. The CDR3 nucleotides read TGTGCCAGCTCCTGGACAGGGAGCACAGATACGCAGTATTTT.

The sample holds many counts of this clonotype. This chain uses TRBV19 with TRBJ2-2; 9 nucleotides line up with TRBD1. The V and J ends lost 4 bases and 4 bases, in that order; junction bases with no gene match: 4. Germline-derived CDR1 and CDR2 are LNHDA and SQIVND (reference sequence). The CDR3 is 15 amino acids. The DNA for the CDR3 is TGTGCCAGTAGTAGGGACAGGGAAGCCACCGGGGAGCTGTTTTTT. The encoded protein is CASSRDREATGELFF.

V gene TRBV14 combines with J gene TRBJ2-7; tentatively, D is TRBD2 (5 bases). Germline V gives CDR1 SGHDN, CDR2 FVKESK. The V gene lost 2 bases and the J gene lost 2 bases, with 13 bases spanning the gap. The CDR3 length is 15 residues. The CDR3 nucleotides are TGTGCCAGCAGCCAATTGGAAGCGGCTCCCTACGAGCAGTACTTC. Protein: CASSQLEAAPYEQYF.

The chain couples TRBV7-9 to TRBJ2-1; D not resolved. Germline V gene sequence: CDR1 SEHNR, CDR2 FQNEAQ (reference sequence). This CDR3 spans 14 amino acids. With 2 bases removed from V and 8 bases from J, the gap between germline ends came to 13 bases. CDR3 protein: CASSLTEVTDEQFF. The CDR3 nucleotides read TGTGCCAGCAGCTTAACTGAGGTAACGGATGAGCAGTTCTTC.

V is TRBV19 and J is TRBJ2-1, with TRBD2 matching 13 bases. The CDR3 runs 19 residues. Germline lookup yields CDR1 LNHDA and CDR2 SQIVND (reference sequence). V shed 9 bases and J 4 bases; nucleotides not matched to a gene: 18. In DNA, the CDR3 is TGTGCCAGCACCATCGGACTAGCGGGAGTCCACCCCTCTTACAATGAGCAGTTCTTC. Its translation: CASTIGLAGVHPSYNEQFF.

This clonotype came up many times. The gene calls are TRBV29-1 and TRBJ2-1; D is tentatively TRBD1 or TRBD2 (5 bases each). The CDR3 length is 15 residues. V lost 6 bases to trimming and J lost 14 bases, with 29 bases between them. Germline lookup yields CDR1 SQVTM and CDR2 ANQGSEA. In DNA, the CDR3 is TGCAGCGTCGCAGGGAGAGGCAGAGACAATGTGCGGGAGTTCTTC. Translation: CSVAGRGRDNVREFF.

Note on this clonotype: A read error may be the cause here, since a much bigger clone is one base away. The chain is built from TRBV28 and TRBJ2-7; tentatively, D is TRBD1 (5 bases). Germline assignment: CDR1 MDHEN and CDR2 SYDVKM. V lost 4 bases and J lost 3, with 19 bases in between. The CDR3 contains 16 residues. The CDR3 sequence: CASSSISQDTYYEQYF. The CDR3, as DNA: TGTGCCAGCAGTTCTATATCCCAGGACACATACTACGAGCAGTACTTC. The full variable domain, in which reference TRBV28 and TRBJ2-7 provide the parts outside the CDR3, is DVKVTQSSRYLVKRTGEKVFLECVQDMDHENMFWYRQDPGLGLRLIYFSYDVKMKEKGDIPEGYSVSREKKERFSLILESASTNQTSMYLCASSSISQDTYYEQYFGPGTRLTVT.

This clonotype showed up many times. The chain joins TRBV13 to TRBJ2-3; 8 nucleotides match TRBD2. The CDR3 spans 15 residues. V shed 2 bases, J shed 5 bases, and the junction held 6 bases outside the gene matches. CDR1 and CDR2 from the germline V gene are PRHDT and FYEKMQ (reference sequence). The CDR3 DNA follows: TGTGCCAGCAGCTTAAAAGCGGGAGCGGAAGATACGCAGTATTTT. Translation gives CASSLKAGAEDTQYF. The full variable domain, rest sourced from reference TRBV13 and TRBJ2-3, is AAGVIQSPRHLIKEKRETATLKCYPIPRHDTVYWYQQGPGQDPQFLISFYEKMQSDKGSIPDRFSAQQFSDYHSELNMSSLELGDSALYFCASSLKAGAEDTQYFGPGTRLTVL.

This clonotype has just a few counts. The genes are TRBV7-6 and TRBJ1-1; D gene ambiguous. The length of the CDR3 is 12 residues. Germline V gene data show CDR1 as SGHVS and CDR2 as FNYEAQ. V was shortened by 3 bases and J by 4 bases, with 6 bases between the two germline ends. CDR3 in DNA: TGTGCCAGCAGCTTGGACCCCACTGAAGCTTTCTTT. Protein sequence: CASSLDPTEAFF.

This clonotype was detected ten times or more. V and J are TRBV2 and TRBJ2-7; a weak D match, TRBD2 (7 bases). Trimming pared 7 bases from V and 2 bases from J, leaving 18 bases between. The CDR3 totals 15 residues. Germline V gene data show CDR1 as SNHLY and CDR2 as FYNNEI. CDR3 sequence (DNA): TGTGCCAGCAATGATCTGCAGGGGACTACCTACGAGCAGTACTTC. Translated, it gives CASNDLQGTTYEQYF.

This clonotype was seen repeatedly, ten times or more. The V gene is TRBV7-9, the J gene TRBJ2-5; perhaps TRBD2 as D (6 bases). The V and J ends lost 5 bases and 3 bases respectively, with 28 bases between them. Per the germline V gene, CDR1 is SEHNR and CDR2 is FQNEAQ (reference sequence). This CDR3 is built from 19 residues. The CDR3 bases are TGTGCCAGCAGCACTAAGTTGTTTGGGACTCCCATTATCGAAGAGACCCAGTACTTC. This gives the protein CASSTKLFGTPIIEETQYF.

Comment on this clonotype: This could be a read error, since a much larger clone is one nucleotide away. No conserved phenylalanine or tryptophan ends this CDR3, so it is likely a read error. The chain recombines TRBV19 with TRBJ2-7, with D possibly TRBD2 on 6 matching bases. The V and J ends lost 5 bases and 7 bases respectively, with 12 bases between them. The germline V gene encodes CDR1 LNHDA and CDR2 SQIVND (reference sequence). This CDR3 contains 12 residues. The CDR3 here is CASSADYLEQYL. In DNA form, the CDR3 reads TGTGCCAGTAGTGCGGACTATTTAGAGCAGTACCTC.

This clonotype was recorded at least ten times. The J gene is TRBJ2-1, the V gene TRBV20-1; D gene ambiguous. V dropped 2 bases and J dropped 10 bases, with 9 bases sitting between them. The CDR3 has 11 residues. Germline V gene lookup returns CDR1 DFQATT and CDR2 SNEGSKA (reference sequence). The DNA of the CDR3 is TGCAGTGCTAGAAAGTCCTGGGAGCAGTTCTTC. Translating it yields CSARKSWEQFF.

This clonotype was seen a handful of times. The J gene is TRBJ1-1, the V gene TRBV7-9; D is uncertain. The CDR3 sequence is 10 residues long. Germline V gene lookup returns CDR1 SEHNR and CDR2 FQNEAQ (reference sequence). Trimming pared 5 bases from V and 8 bases from J, leaving 6 bases between. The CDR3 coding sequence is TGTGCCAGCAGCGCCTCCGAAGCTTTCTTT. Its translation is CASSASEAFF.

This clonotype came up once. Being one base from a much bigger clone, this may be a read error. This chain connects TRBV20-1 to TRBJ2-7; D is unclear. Germline loops: CDR1 DFQATT, CDR2 SNEGSKA (reference sequence). Trimming pared 2 bases from V and 3 bases from J, leaving 11 bases between. The CDR3 covers 13 residues. The CDR3 sequence is CSARNGGDYEQYF. The CDR3 DNA sequence: TGCAGTGCTAGAAACGGCGGAGACTACGAGCAGTACTTC.

Concerning this clonotype: With a much larger clone just one base away, this may be a read error. The chain has TRBV2 and TRBJ2-2; 10 bases are shared with TRBD2. The CDR3 extends over 22 amino acids. V gave up 3 bases and J gave up 0 bases; unmatched junction bases: 19. Germline CDR1 reads SNHLY; CDR2 reads FYNNEI. For the CDR3, the DNA is TGTGCCAGCAGTGACGGTTGGGGCCAAAAAGTCGGGACTAGCGCGAACACCGGGGAGCTGTTTTTT. Its translation is CASSDGWGQKVGTSANTGELFF.

There are a few counts of this clonotype. J is TRBJ2-5 and V is TRBV13, with D unresolved. The CDR3 is 14 amino acids. Germline V gives CDR1 PRHDT, CDR2 FYEKMQ (reference sequence). Trimming pared 5 bases from V and 2 bases from J, leaving 12 bases between. This CDR3 reads CASSTRWRQETQYF. The CDR3 DNA reads TGTGCCAGCAGCACCCGGTGGAGACAAGAGACCCAGTACTTC.

This clonotype was detected ten times or more. The chain has TRBV14 and TRBJ2-5, with D hard to call. The CDR3 sequence is 9 residues long. The germline gives CDR1 SGHDN, CDR2 FVKESK. Trimming left V 10 bases short and J 0 bases short, with 0 bases between. CDR3 DNA: TGTGCCAACCAAGAGACCCAGTACTTC. Amino acids: CANQETQYF.

This clonotype was seen many times. V gene TRBV10-2 combines with J gene TRBJ1-1; TRBD1 matches at 9 bases. Germline V gene sequence: CDR1 WSHSY, CDR2 SAAADI. This CDR3 has 16 residues. J gave up 1 base and V 6 bases, and 9 bases lay outside the gene matches. CDR3 sequence (DNA): TGCGCCAGCAGACCCGACAGGGGGGGGAGGAACACTGAAGCTTTCTTT. This encodes CASRPDRGGRNTEAFF.

This clonotype was seen at least ten times. This sequence joins TRBV11-2 and TRBJ2-7; maybe TRBD2 (5 bases). The CDR3 covers 13 residues. The V end lost 4 bases, the J end lost 6 bases, and 13 bases lay between the germline ends. Germline V CDR1 and CDR2: SGHAT, FQNNGV. CDR3 nucleotide sequence: TGTGCCAGCAGCTCCGCCGGACTTTTCGAGCAGTACTTC. Encoded protein: CASSSAGLFEQYF.

This clonotype showed up just a few times. The gene calls are TRBV29-1 and TRBJ2-7; D gene uncertain. The length of the CDR3 is 12 residues. Trimming cost V 0 bases and J 1 base, with 4 bases left between them. The germline V gene has CDR1 SQVTM and CDR2 ANQGSEA. CDR3 bases: TGCAGCGTTGAAGAGGCTTCCTACGAGCAGTACTTC. This codes for CSVEEASYEQYF.

As concerns this clonotype: A much larger clone lies a single base off, so this may be a read error. The chain has TRBV19 and TRBJ2-1; D unclear. V was trimmed by 1 base and J by 7 bases, leaving 8 bases between them. Germline V gene lookup returns CDR1 LNHDA and CDR2 SQIVND (reference sequence). This CDR3 has 13 residues. CDR3 loop: CASSIAAGNEQFF. CDR3 DNA: TGTGCCAGTAGTATAGCCGCCGGGAATGAGCAGTTCTTC.